This entry is about one T cell receptor (beta chain). Its antigen is still unknown. Naive CD8 populations comprised CD45RO-negative cells positively selected for CCR7, excluding terminally differentiated effector memory CD45RA+ cells. This sample stems from a study of shared clonotypes between healthy human individuals. The overall study: For every donor, three CD4 naive, three CD4 memory, two CD8 naive and one CD8 memory plates were used. General study results and limits: Rarefaction indicated that sorted-subset sequencing remained incomplete although depth was large. All-four-donor shared clonotypes had higher generation probabilities than non-shared clonotypes did.

The data were produced by immunoSEQ multiplex PCR, yet TCRdb's version contains in-frame clones alone and is incomplete. Altogether around 1.9 million clones are present, over 85% being singletons, with the ten largest covering more than 1.5%. CDR1 SGHDT and CDR2 YYEEEE come from the germline V gene. This CDR3 has 14 residues. Trimming shortened V by 0 bases and J by 4 bases, and 11 bases separated the two germline ends. The V call is TRBV5-6, the J call TRBJ2-7, with a weak D call TRBD2 (5 bases). This clonotype was sampled from a man younger than 35 in good health. Some clones in this sample may be carry-over from other donors' samples. The sequencing input was naive CD8+ T cells from PBMCs. CDR3 sequence: CASSLGRVGYEQYF. The CDR3 DNA sequence: TGTGCCAGCAGCTTGGGGCGGGTAGGGTACGAGCAGTACTTC. Filled out from reference TRBV5-6 and TRBJ2-7, the complete variable domain reads DAGVTQSPTHLIKTRGQQVTLRCSPKSGHDTVSWYQQALGQGPQFIFQYYEEEERQRGNFPDRFSGHQFPNYSSELNVNALLLGDSALYLCASSLGRVGYEQYFGPGTRLTVT.